This TCR beta chain was found in a study of blood T cell repertoires in COVID-19. CDR3 size: 18 residues. Germline V gives CDR1 MDHEN, CDR2 SYDVKM. V was trimmed by 1 base and J by 3 bases, leaving 19 bases between them. The repertoire was sequenced with immunoSEQ multiplex PCR; TCRdb's copy has only in-frame clones and lacks some. Among about 190,000 clones, 84% were seen once, and the ten largest hold about 3.5%. V is TRBV28 and J is TRBJ2-1; perhaps TRBD1 as D (6 bases). The TCR comes from a woman aged 30 to 39 who had recovered from COVID-19. The sequenced sample was PBMCs or T cells enriched from blood (not recorded which). CDR3: CASSLFWGQQGGYNEQFF. CDR3 DNA sequence: TGTGCCAGCAGTTTATTCTGGGGCCAGCAAGGGGGCTACAATGAGCAGTTCTTC.